A selection of T cell receptor beta chains follows, all from one sample in a study of blood T cell repertoires in COVID-19. Here immunoSEQ multiplex PCR was the method, and the copy in TCRdb shows in-frame clones only, minus some. The sample includes about 220,000 clones, approximately 84% of them seen just once. The sequencing sample was made of peripheral blood. These receptor sequences come from a woman aged 30 to 39 who had recovered from COVID-19. CDR3s include the opening cysteine and the closing phenylalanine or tryptophan. A D gene is named only where the DNA matches it firmly. Clone size appears in some rows only: once, few, many, or a class for an expanded clone.

j_call: TRBJ2-2
d_call: NA
clone_size: NA
cdr3_length: 15
v_call: TRBV19
cdr3_nt: TGTGCCAGTAGTTATTGGGGGCAGAACACCGGGGAGCTGTTTTTT
cdr3_aa: CASSYWGQNTGELFF

j_call: TRBJ1-4
d_call: TRBD1
clone_size: NA
cdr3_length: 12
v_call: TRBV19
cdr3_nt: TGTGCCGCCTCCGGGACAGGGATTATACTGTTTTTT
cdr3_aa: CAASGTGIILFF

j_call: TRBJ2-7
d_call: NA
clone_size: once
cdr3_length: 15
v_call: TRBV10-1
cdr3_nt: TGCGCCAGCAGTGAGGGGGACTCCCGTTATGACGAGCAGTACTTC
cdr3_aa: CASSEGDSRYDEQYF

j_call: TRBJ1-1
d_call: NA
clone_size: NA
cdr3_length: 12
v_call: TRBV10-3
cdr3_nt: TGTGCCATCAGTGAGTCGACAGTTGAAGCTTTCTTT
cdr3_aa: CAISESTVEAFF

j_call: TRBJ2-1
d_call: TRBD2
clone_size: NA
cdr3_length: 16
v_call: TRBV2
cdr3_nt: TGTGCCAGCAGTGGGACTAGCGGGGGAACCTACAATGAGCAGTTCTTC
cdr3_aa: CASSGTSGGTYNEQFF

j_call: TRBJ2-5
d_call: TRBD2
clone_size: NA
cdr3_length: 16
v_call: TRBV9
cdr3_nt: TGTGCCAGCAGCGTAGGTTCAGCGGGGGGGGTGGAGACCCAGTACTTC
cdr3_aa: CASSVGSAGGVETQYF

j_call: TRBJ1-5
d_call: NA
clone_size: NA
cdr3_length: 16
v_call: TRBV4-1
cdr3_nt: TGCGCCAGCAGCCCCAACCCAGGGGACCTAAATCAGCCCCAGCATTTT
cdr3_aa: CASSPNPGDLNQPQHF

j_call: TRBJ1-3
d_call: TRBD1
clone_size: NA
cdr3_length: 13
v_call: TRBV29-1
cdr3_nt: TGCAGCGTTGAAACAGGGGTTGGAAACACCATATATTTT
cdr3_aa: CSVETGVGNTIYF

j_call: TRBJ2-6
d_call: TRBD1
clone_size: NA
cdr3_length: 18
v_call: TRBV25-1
cdr3_nt: TGTGCCAGCAGTGGTCGGGACAGGGGAATCTCTGGGGCCAACGTCCTGACTTTC
cdr3_aa: CASSGRDRGISGANVLTF

j_call: TRBJ2-7
d_call: TRBD1
clone_size: NA
cdr3_length: 15
v_call: TRBV2
cdr3_nt: TGTGCCAGCAGTCAGGACAGGGCCCTCTCCTACGAGCAGTACTTC
cdr3_aa: CASSQDRALSYEQYF

j_call: TRBJ2-7
d_call: TRBD1
clone_size: NA
cdr3_length: 16
v_call: TRBV6-5
cdr3_nt: TGTGCCAGCAGTTACTCGAGGGACAGGCTGACCTACGAGCAGTACTTC
cdr3_aa: CASSYSRDRLTYEQYF

j_call: TRBJ2-1
d_call: TRBD1
clone_size: NA
cdr3_length: 16
v_call: TRBV7-2
cdr3_nt: TGTGCCAGCAGCGTACGCGGGACAGGGGCCTACAATGAGCAGTTCTTC
cdr3_aa: CASSVRGTGAYNEQFF

j_call: TRBJ2-5
d_call: TRBD2
clone_size: few
cdr3_length: 18
v_call: TRBV2
cdr3_nt: TGTGCCAGCAGTTCACCTACTAGCGGGGGTAATTGGGAAGAGACCCAGTACTTC
cdr3_aa: CASSSPTSGGNWEETQYF

j_call: TRBJ2-7
d_call: TRBD1
clone_size: NA
cdr3_length: 13
v_call: TRBV14
cdr3_nt: TGTGCCAGCAGGGCTGGGACAGCCTACGAGCAGTACTTC
cdr3_aa: CASRAGTAYEQYF

j_call: TRBJ2-7
d_call: TRBD2
clone_size: NA
cdr3_length: 16
v_call: TRBV10-2
cdr3_nt: TGCGCCAGCAGTGAGTTAGTAGCGGGGGGGCCGTTGGAGCAGTACTTC
cdr3_aa: CASSELVAGGPLEQYF

j_call: TRBJ1-5
d_call: TRBD1
clone_size: NA
cdr3_length: 16
v_call: TRBV5-6
cdr3_nt: TGTGCCAGCAGCTCGTTACGGACAGGCAGCAATCAGCCCCAGCATTTT
cdr3_aa: CASSSLRTGSNQPQHF

j_call: TRBJ2-3
d_call: TRBD1
clone_size: NA
cdr3_length: 17
v_call: TRBV4-1
cdr3_nt: TGCGCCAGCAGCCAAGATAGCGGGACAGGGGGCGCAGATACGCAGTATTTT
cdr3_aa: CASSQDSGTGGADTQYF

j_call: TRBJ1-4
d_call: TRBD1
clone_size: NA
cdr3_length: 16
v_call: TRBV5-5
cdr3_nt: TGTGCCAGCAGCTTGCTCACAGGGGGCAAGGGTGAAAAACTGTTTTTT
cdr3_aa: CASSLLTGGKGEKLFF

j_call: TRBJ1-1
d_call: TRBD1
clone_size: NA
cdr3_length: 16
v_call: TRBV5-4
cdr3_nt: TGTGCCAGCAGCCCAGCGACAACAGGGGGCGGCACTGAAGCTTTCTTT
cdr3_aa: CASSPATTGGGTEAFF

j_call: TRBJ2-5
d_call: TRBD1
clone_size: NA
cdr3_length: 18
v_call: TRBV4-1
cdr3_nt: TGCGCCAGCAGCCTTATTCTCGGGACAGGGGGTACTCAAGAGACCCAGTACTTC
cdr3_aa: CASSLILGTGGTQETQYF